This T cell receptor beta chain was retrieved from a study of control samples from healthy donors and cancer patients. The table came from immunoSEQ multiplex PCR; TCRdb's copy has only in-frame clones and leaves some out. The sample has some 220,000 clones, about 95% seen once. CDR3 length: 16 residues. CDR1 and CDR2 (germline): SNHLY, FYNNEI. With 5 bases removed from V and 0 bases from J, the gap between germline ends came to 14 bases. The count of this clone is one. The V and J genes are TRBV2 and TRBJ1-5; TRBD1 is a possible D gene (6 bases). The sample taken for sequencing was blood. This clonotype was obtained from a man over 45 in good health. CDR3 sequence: CASSPQGTRSNQPQHF. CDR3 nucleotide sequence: TGTGCCAGCAGTCCACAGGGTACCCGTAGCAATCAGCCCCAGCATTTT.